The 21 T cell receptor beta chains below all came from one sample that was sequenced in a study of control samples from healthy donors and cancer patients. Measured with immunoSEQ multiplex PCR; TCRdb has only the in-frame clones, and not every one. The table shows 130,000 or so clones, with 90% to 95% occurring only once. Sequences were obtained from PBMCs. These receptor sequences come from a man in his 60s with colorectal cancer.

The V call is TRBV13, the J call TRBJ2-1, with 8 bases aligning to TRBD2. The CDR3 length is 16 residues. In germline, CDR1 is PRHDT, CDR2 FYEKMQ (reference sequence). Unmatched junction bases numbered 9, after V lost 4 bases and J lost 4 bases. The CDR3 region is CASSSTRVAGYNEQFF. The DNA of the CDR3 is TGTGCCAGCAGCTCGACGAGGGTAGCGGGGTACAATGAGCAGTTCTTC.

J is TRBJ1-2 and V is TRBV18, with a possible D match to TRBD1 (5 bases). The CDR3 sequence is 19 residues long. V was cut by 0 bases and J by 7 bases, with 27 bases left in between. CDR1 and CDR2 from the germline V gene are KGHSH and LQKENI. The CDR3 here is CASSPPITSRDPFGAGYTF. The DNA for the CDR3 is TGTGCCAGCTCACCACCAATTACTTCACGGGACCCTTTTGGTGCTGGCTACACCTTC.

The V and J genes are TRBV28 and TRBJ1-2; TRBD1 might be the D (6 bases). The CDR3 is 13 residues long. Trimming removed 7 bases at V and 4 bases at J, with 13 bases between. From germline, CDR1 is MDHEN and CDR2 SYDVKM. DNA for the CDR3: TGTGCCAGCACCGAAGGGGGGATCTATGGCTACACCTTC. As protein: CASTEGGIYGYTF.

The count of this clone is one. As DNA, the CDR3 is TGTGCCAGCAAGATCGGGGGACCCTACGAGCAGTACTTC. This gives the protein CASKIGGPYEQYF. The rearrangement uses TRBV6-6 and TRBJ2-7; a weak D match, TRBD2 (6 bases). Germline lookup yields CDR1 MNHNY and CDR2 SVGAGI (reference sequence). V was shortened by 7 bases and J by 2 bases, with 12 bases between the two germline ends. The CDR3 covers 13 residues.

The chain combines TRBV4-1 with TRBJ2-1; D is uncertain. Trimming took off 3 bases at V and 8 bases at J, with 14 bases between the two ends. In germline, CDR1 is MGHRA, CDR2 YSYEKL. This CDR3 comprises 14 residues. Here the CDR3 reads CASSHPDSRHEQFF. CDR3 in DNA: TGCGCCAGCAGCCACCCAGATTCTCGGCATGAGCAGTTCTTC.

This chain uses TRBV3-1 (or the pseudogene TRBV3-2) with TRBJ2-7; 10 bases align to TRBD2. With 0 bases clipped from V and 6 bases from J, the junction kept 14 bases outside the gene matches. CDR3 length: 18 amino acids. Per the germline V gene, CDR1 is LGHDT and CDR2 is YNNKEL (reference sequence). CDR3 bases: TGTGCCAGCAGCCAAGATCTGTATCGGAGCGGGGGGGCACCCGAGCAGTACTTC. This encodes CASSQDLYRSGGAPEQYF.

J is TRBJ1-4 and V is TRBV19; 7 nucleotides match TRBD1. V gave up 8 bases and J gave up 6 bases; unmatched junction bases: 6. This CDR3 region has 13 residues. CDR1 LNHDA and CDR2 SQIVND come from the germline V gene (reference sequence). CDR3 bases: TGTGCCAGTGCGGGACAGAGATATGAAAAACTGTTTTTT. Translated, it gives CASAGQRYEKLFF.

V is TRBV7-9 and J is TRBJ1-4; 9 bases map to TRBD1. Germline values: CDR1 SEHNR, CDR2 FQNEAQ (reference sequence). This CDR3 is built from 15 residues. The V segment lost 0 bases and the J segment 8 bases; nucleotides outside the gene matches: 4. The CDR3 is CASSLAPGTGEKLFF. The DNA for the CDR3 is TGTGCCAGCAGCTTAGCTCCGGGGACAGGGGAAAAACTGTTTTTT.

The gene calls are TRBV2 and TRBJ2-6, with D uncertain. The germline gives CDR1 SNHLY, CDR2 FYNNEI. V was clipped by 5 bases and J by 0 bases, with 5 bases between them. The CDR3 sequence is 14 residues long. The CDR3 DNA reads TGTGCCAGCAGTCCCGGCTCTGGGGCCAACGTCCTGACTTTC. Translating gives CASSPGSGANVLTF.

The chain employs TRBV7-9 and TRBJ2-5; 7 bases align to TRBD2. CDR1 is SEHNR, CDR2 FQNEAQ, per germline (reference sequence). The trim removed 8 bases at V and 2 bases at J, leaving 11 bases unmatched. CDR3 length: 15 residues. This chain's CDR3 is CASAPGVGGQETQYF. In DNA form, the CDR3 reads TGTGCCAGCGCCCCGGGCGTCGGGGGGCAAGAGACCCAGTACTTC.

The rearrangement uses TRBV5-1 and TRBJ2-7; a possible D gene is TRBD1 (6 bases). Germline V gives CDR1 SGHRS, CDR2 YFSETQ. There are 14 residues in the CDR3. V lost 0 bases to trimming and J lost 4 bases, with 11 bases between them. The CDR3 sequence: CASSLGGGPYEQYF. The DNA of the CDR3 is TGCGCCAGCAGCTTGGGAGGGGGTCCTTACGAGCAGTACTTC.

The chain has TRBV3-1 (or the pseudogene TRBV3-2) and TRBJ2-3; the D gene is possibly TRBD1 (5 bases). Germline CDR1 LGHDT, CDR2 YNNKEL (reference sequence). The CDR3 extends over 14 amino acids. The V end was cut by 1 base, the J end by 1 base, with 6 bases between. The CDR3 nucleotides read TGTGCCAGCAGCCAAGTGACAGGCACAGATACGCAGTATTTT. This codes for CASSQVTGTDTQYF.

The chain is built from TRBV6-1 and TRBJ1-6, with D possibly matching TRBD1 (6 bases). The germline V gene encodes CDR1 MNHNS and CDR2 SASEGT. The CDR3 sequence is 14 residues long. The V gene lost 2 bases and the J gene lost 7 bases, with 9 bases spanning the gap. Here the CDR3 reads CASSEQGWNSPLHF. CDR3 nucleotides: TGTGCCAGCAGTGAACAGGGGTGGAATTCACCCCTCCACTTT.

The chain links TRBV5-6 to TRBJ2-5; no clear D gene. Trimming pared 6 bases from V and 6 bases from J, leaving 12 bases between. CDR1 is SGHDT, CDR2 YYEEEE, per germline. This CDR3 spans 12 amino acids. This CDR3 reads CASNTYRKTQYF. The CDR3 DNA follows: TGTGCCAGCAACACCTATCGAAAGACCCAGTACTTC.

The chain carries TRBV19 and TRBJ2-7; D unclear. Trimming shortened V by 4 bases and J by 3 bases, and 13 bases separated the two germline ends. The CDR3 runs to 14 residues. Germline CDR1 and CDR2: LNHDA and SQIVND (reference sequence). The CDR3, as DNA: TGTGCCAGTAGTACCGGGTCTAGGGTCTACGAGCAGTACTTC. Translation: CASSTGSRVYEQYF.

This sequence joins TRBV6-6 and TRBJ1-2; D perhaps matches TRBD1 (5 bases). Germline V gene data show CDR1 as MNHNY and CDR2 as SVGAGI (reference sequence). V was clipped by 2 bases and J by 0 bases, with 10 bases between them. CDR3 size: 15 residues. CDR3 nucleotides: TGTGCCAGCAGTTACGGGGACGGTCCTAACTATGGCTACACCTTC. Its translation is CASSYGDGPNYGYTF.

The rearrangement links TRBV7-9 to TRBJ1-1; D unresolved. V was pared by 5 bases and J by 5 bases, with 15 bases between. The length of the CDR3 is 14 residues. Germline loops: CDR1 SEHNR, CDR2 FQNEAQ (reference sequence). This CDR3 reads CASSADLSGTEAFF. Here the CDR3 DNA reads TGTGCCAGCAGCGCGGATCTATCGGGGACTGAAGCTTTCTTT.

The chain joins TRBV28 to TRBJ1-4; D remains ambiguous. The CDR3 runs 17 residues. In germline, CDR1 is MDHEN, CDR2 SYDVKM. The V and J ends lost 4 bases and 7 bases respectively, with 22 bases between them. The CDR3 here is CASSSHPGAPRREKLFF. The CDR3 DNA reads as TGTGCCAGCAGTTCCCATCCGGGAGCCCCTCGCCGTGAAAAACTGTTTTTT. Full variable domain (rest looked up from reference TRBV28 and TRBJ1-4): DVKVTQSSRYLVKRTGEKVFLECVQDMDHENMFWYRQDPGLGLRLIYFSYDVKMKEKGDIPEGYSVSREKKERFSLILESASTNQTSMYLCASSSHPGAPRREKLFFGSGTQLSVL.

This sequence joins TRBV6-2 or TRBV6-3 and TRBJ1-1; 9 bases fit TRBD1. This CDR3 comprises 15 residues. The J segment lost 4 bases and the V segment lost 5 bases, leaving 8 bases of the junction unmatched. Germline CDR1 reads MNHEY; CDR2 reads SVGEGT. The CDR3 nucleotides read TGTGCCAGCAGTCCCGGGGGGACAGGGAGCACTGAAGCTTTCTTT. Translated: CASSPGGTGSTEAFF.

The chain uses TRBV7-6 and TRBJ1-2, with TRBD1 matching over 9 bases. CDR3 length: 14 residues. V was clipped by 4 bases and J by 5 bases; unmatched bases: 5. CDR1 and CDR2 from the germline V gene are SGHVS and FNYEAQ. CDR3 sequence: CASSSGQGWYGYTF. In DNA, the CDR3 is TGTGCCAGCAGCTCTGGACAGGGGTGGTATGGCTACACCTTC.

The CDR3 loop reads CASTLVGVGTEAFF. The CDR3 coding sequence is TGTGCCAGCACCCTCGTCGGGGTGGGTACTGAAGCTTTCTTT. J is TRBJ1-1 and V is TRBV2; D remains unclear. Germline CDR1 SNHLY, CDR2 FYNNEI. V was trimmed by 7 bases and J by 5 bases, leaving 17 bases between them. There are 14 residues in the CDR3.